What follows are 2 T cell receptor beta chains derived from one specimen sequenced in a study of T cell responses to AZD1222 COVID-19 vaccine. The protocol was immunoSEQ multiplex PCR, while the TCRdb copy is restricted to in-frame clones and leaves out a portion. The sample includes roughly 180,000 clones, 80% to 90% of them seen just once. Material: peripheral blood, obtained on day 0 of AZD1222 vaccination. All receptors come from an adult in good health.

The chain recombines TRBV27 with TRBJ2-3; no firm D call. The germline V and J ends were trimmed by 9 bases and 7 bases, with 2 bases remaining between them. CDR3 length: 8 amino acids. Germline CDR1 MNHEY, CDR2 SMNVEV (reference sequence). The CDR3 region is CARNTQYF. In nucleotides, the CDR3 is TGTGCCAGAAATACGCAGTATTTT.

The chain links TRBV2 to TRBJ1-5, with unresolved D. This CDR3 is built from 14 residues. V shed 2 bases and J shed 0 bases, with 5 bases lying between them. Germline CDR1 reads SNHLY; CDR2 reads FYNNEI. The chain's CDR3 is CASSESSSNQPQHF. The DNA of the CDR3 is TGTGCCAGCAGTGAATCGAGTAGCAATCAGCCCCAGCATTTT.